One and the same sample provided the 15 T cell receptor beta chains below, sequenced in a study of cytotoxic CD8 clonotypes in ibrutinib-treated CLL. Clones were sequenced by immunoSEQ multiplex PCR, and TCRdb holds only the in-frame ones, with some missing. Of about 160,000 clones listed, under 85% are singletons. Here the sequenced sample was PBMCs, taken after 24 months of ibrutinib treatment. The receptors shown here come from a human donor with chronic lymphocytic leukemia.

J is TRBJ2-7 and V is TRBV30, with D uncertain. CDR3 length equals 15 residues. Trimming removed 3 bases from V and 6 bases from J, with 21 bases in between. The V gene's germline CDR1 is GTSNPN and CDR2 SVGIG (reference sequence). The CDR3 reads CAWSASLVIAGEQYF. The CDR3 DNA sequence: TGTGCCTGGAGCGCGTCCTTGGTCATAGCCGGCGAGCAGTACTTC.

The J gene is TRBJ2-1, the V gene TRBV7-2; D unclear. The length of the CDR3 is 15 residues. Germline CDR1 SGHTA, CDR2 FQGNSA. V lost 1 base to trimming and J lost 0 bases, with 7 bases between them. This chain's CDR3 is CASSLDRSSYNEQFF. In DNA, the CDR3 is TGTGCCAGCAGCTTAGATCGCAGCTCCTACAATGAGCAGTTCTTC.

This clone appeared once. This sample also contains other DNA sequences that code for the same CDR3. The chain carries TRBV30 and TRBJ1-2; the match to TRBD1 covers 8 bases. Losses at the gene ends were 0 bases for V and 5 bases for J; bases not matched to a gene: 2. The CDR3 is 13 residues long. Germline V gene data show CDR1 as GTSNPN and CDR2 as SVGIG (reference sequence). The chain's CDR3 is CAWSVGQAYGYTF. The CDR3 DNA sequence: TGTGCCTGGAGTGTGGGACAGGCGTATGGCTACACCTTC.

V usage is TRBV23-1 and J usage is TRBJ1-2; 7 bases map to TRBD1. TRBV23-1 is an ORF, with its function uncertain. The CDR3 length is 17 residues. With V trimmed by 4 bases and J by 4 bases, 15 bases remained unmatched. The CDR3 sequence is CASSPVSGTEEAYGYTF. CDR3 coding DNA: TGCGCCAGCAGTCCTGTTTCAGGGACAGAGGAGGCCTATGGCTACACCTTC.

V is TRBV11-2 and J is TRBJ1-1; D remains ambiguous. Per the germline V gene, CDR1 is SGHAT and CDR2 is FQNNGV. This CDR3 has 13 residues. The ends were cut back, 0 bases at V and 1 base at J, with 3 bases in the middle. CDR3: CASSLERNTEAFF. CDR3 nucleotide sequence: TGTGCCAGCAGCTTAGAGCGGAACACTGAAGCTTTCTTT.

This chain uses TRBV5-4 with TRBJ2-5, with a tentative D call TRBD2 (5 bases). The CDR3 has 14 amino acids. The germline V gene has CDR1 SGHNT and CDR2 YYREEE (reference sequence). V lost 2 bases to trimming and J lost 1 base, with 9 bases between them. The CDR3 DNA sequence: TGTGCCAGCAGCTTTAACCGGGGCCAAGAGACCCAGTACTTC. Translating gives CASSFNRGQETQYF.

CDR3: CAWSGTSGLTDTQYF. DNA for the CDR3: TGTGCCTGGAGTGGAACTAGCGGGTTGACAGATACGCAGTATTTT. J is TRBJ2-3 and V is TRBV30; 9 bases align to TRBD2. The CDR3 has 15 residues. V dropped 1 base and J dropped 3; count of bases not matched to a gene: 5. Germline V gives CDR1 GTSNPN, CDR2 SVGIG (reference sequence).

This clone has just one count. The V call is TRBV6-5, the J call TRBJ1-1, with 7 bases matching TRBD1. J gave up 0 bases and V 6 bases, and 7 bases lay outside the gene matches. CDR3 length equals 15 residues. Germline values: CDR1 MNHEY, CDR2 SVGAGI. The CDR3 DNA reads TGTGCCAGCAGGAGACAGGGCTTAGTGAACACTGAAGCTTTCTTT. Encoded protein: CASRRQGLVNTEAFF.

This chain uses TRBV27 with TRBJ2-7, with a possible D match to TRBD2 (6 bases). The CDR3 runs to 12 residues. V gave up 5 bases and J gave up 5 bases, with 10 bases separating them. The germline V gene has CDR1 MNHEY and CDR2 SMNVEV (reference sequence). CDR3 nucleotides: TGTGCCAGCAGTGACTCGGGGGACGAGCAGTACTTC. Protein sequence: CASSDSGDEQYF.

The chain has TRBV5-1 and TRBJ1-2, with 10 bases aligning to TRBD1. From germline, CDR1 is SGHRS and CDR2 YFSETQ. CDR3 size: 16 residues. Losses at the gene ends were 4 bases for V and 8 bases for J; bases not matched to a gene: 14. This CDR3 is CASSPLAVGQGRGYTF. CDR3 DNA: TGCGCCAGCAGCCCCTTGGCAGTGGGACAGGGGCGAGGCTACACCTTC.

The J gene is TRBJ1-5, the V gene TRBV18, with D perhaps matching TRBD1 (6 bases). The V end was cut by 5 bases, the J end by 2 bases, with 7 bases between. Germline V gene sequence: CDR1 KGHSH, CDR2 LQKENI. The CDR3 has 13 residues. As DNA, the CDR3 is TGTGCCAGCTCATCAGGGGGCAATCAGCCCCAGCATTTT. It is translated as CASSSGGNQPQHF.

Comment on this clone: Other DNA sequences within the sample encode an identical CDR3. The chain links TRBV2 to TRBJ2-7, with D hard to call. Trimming took 4 bases from V and 4 from J, leaving 11 bases between them. The CDR3 is 13 amino acids. Germline loops: CDR1 SNHLY, CDR2 FYNNEI. The CDR3 sequence is CASSVDTSYEQYF. CDR3 bases: TGTGCCAGCAGTGTCGACACTTCTTACGAGCAGTACTTC.

V usage is TRBV18 and J usage is TRBJ1-4; D is perhaps TRBD1 (5 bases). The V gene lost 8 bases and the J gene lost 3 bases, with 13 bases spanning the gap. The CDR3 totals 14 residues. Germline CDR1 and CDR2: KGHSH and LQKENI. The CDR3: CASNRDGANEKLFF. The CDR3, as DNA: TGTGCCAGCAACCGGGACGGCGCTAATGAAAAACTGTTTTTT. The variable domain in full, with the rest retrieved from reference TRBV18 and TRBJ1-4, is NAGVMQNPRHLVRRRGQEARLRCSPMKGHSHVYWYRQLPEEGLKFMVYLQKENIIDESGMPKERFSAEFPKEGPSILRIQQVVRGDSAAYFCASNRDGANEKLFFGSGTQLSVL.

This chain links TRBV6-5 with TRBJ1-2; the D gene is possibly TRBD1 (5 bases). V lost 4 bases and J lost 1, with 10 bases in between. The CDR3 runs 14 residues. The germline V gene encodes CDR1 MNHEY and CDR2 SVGAGI. CDR3 sequence (DNA): TGTGCCAGCAGTTGGGACCCAAATAACTATGGCTACACCTTC. It is translated as CASSWDPNNYGYTF.

The gene calls are TRBV18 and TRBJ2-7; 11 bases fit TRBD2. V shed 2 bases, J shed 13 bases, and the junction held 19 bases outside the gene matches. The CDR3 is made up of 17 amino acids. Germline CDR1 is KGHSH and CDR2 is LQKENI. The CDR3 reads CASSPSRVVLAGAAGYF. DNA for the CDR3: TGTGCCAGCTCACCATCGCGGGTAGTACTAGCGGGAGCGGCAGGATACTTC.